A selection of T cell receptor beta chains follows, all from one sample in a study of shared clonotypes between healthy human individuals. Libraries were prepared by immunoSEQ multiplex PCR; TCRdb keeps only in-frame clonotypes and omits some of them. This sample yields just over 2,000,000 clones, of which about 95% are seen a single time; more than 0.1% belongs to the top ten. The sequencing sample was made of naive CD4+ T cells sorted from blood. Every receptor here comes from a man aged 18-30 years in good health. Each CDR3 is given with its conserved first and last residue. The D gene is left open where the match is weak. Size tells how often a clone was seen (once, few, many) or the class of an expanded clone, and some rows leave it out.

-	TRBJ1-5	TRBV7-2	-	CASSSGLEGQPQHF	TGTGCCAGCAGCTCCGGGCTGGAAGGACAGCCCCAGCATTTT
-	TRBJ1-4	TRBV5-4	-	CASSRGGGLSEKLFF	TGTGCCAGCAGCCGAGGGGGGGGGCTTTCTGAAAAACTGTTTTTT
-	TRBJ2-1	TRBV7-9	-	CASSNDNEQFF	TGTGCCAGCAGCAACGACAATGAGCAGTTCTTC
-	TRBJ1-2	TRBV4-3	-	CASSQDRAVRGDGYTF	TGCGCCAGCAGCCAAGATCGGGCGGTGCGAGGGGATGGCTACACCTTC
-	TRBJ2-7	TRBV11-3	-	CASSLGNRALGYEQYF	TGTGCCAGCAGCCTCGGAAACAGGGCTCTGGGCTACGAGCAGTACTTC
-	TRBJ2-1	TRBV27	TRBD1	CASSLKVWTGDNEQFF	TGTGCCAGCAGTTTAAAGGTTTGGACAGGGGACAATGAGCAGTTCTTC
-	TRBJ1-1	TRBV30	TRBD1	CAWSGLGTVNTEAFF	TGTGCCTGGAGTGGACTAGGGACAGTGAACACTGAAGCTTTCTTT
-	TRBJ1-5	TRBV4-2	-	CASSQEAGGIGNQPQHF	TGTGCCAGCAGCCAAGAAGCTGGAGGGATTGGGAATCAGCCCCAGCATTTT
-	TRBJ1-6	TRBV2	-	CASRPGRGENSPLHF	TGTGCCAGCAGGCCTGGGAGGGGCGAGAATTCACCCCTCCACTTT
once	TRBJ2-7	TRBV27	TRBD2	CASRIGLAEDYEQYF	TGTGCCAGCAGGATCGGACTAGCGGAAGATTACGAGCAGTACTTC
-	TRBJ1-4	TRBV6-1	TRBD1	CASSAQGLEKLFF	TGTGCCAGCAGTGCACAGGGGTTGGAAAAACTGTTTTTT
-	TRBJ1-1	TRBV30	-	CAWSVPQNTEAFF	TGTGCCTGGAGTGTACCCCAGAACACTGAAGCTTTCTTT
-	TRBJ1-2	TRBV28	TRBD1	CASTGQSYGYTF	TGTGCCAGCACGGGACAGTCGTATGGCTACACCTTC
-	TRBJ2-7	TRBV15	TRBD2	CATSREIAGGNSYEQYF	TGTGCCACCAGCAGAGAAATAGCGGGGGGGAATTCCTACGAGCAGTACTTC
-	TRBJ2-3	TRBV19	-	CASSTPDTQYF	TGTGCCAGTAGTACACCAGATACGCAGTATTTT
-	TRBJ2-2	TRBV6-5	-	CASSYGLVGELFF	TGTGCCAGCAGTTACGGGCTAGTGGGGGAGCTGTTTTTT
-	TRBJ2-1	TRBV12-5	TRBD2	CASGSGLAGDNEQFF	TGTGCTAGTGGTTCGGGACTAGCGGGGGACAATGAGCAGTTCTTC
once	TRBJ2-3	TRBV6-5	-	CASTVPGTDTQYF	TGTGCCAGCACAGTGCCGGGCACAGATACGCAGTATTTT
-	TRBJ1-4	TRBV2	-	CASRKDNNEKLFF	TGTGCCAGCAGAAAAGACAACAATGAAAAACTGTTTTTT
-	TRBJ1-3	TRBV5-1	TRBD1	CASSLEGATGNTIYF	TGCGCCAGCAGCTTGGAGGGGGCTACAGGAAACACCATATATTTT
-	TRBJ1-5	TRBV18	-	CASSPSAGYSNQPQHF	TGTGCCAGCTCACCAAGTGCCGGATATAGCAATCAGCCCCAGCATTTT
-	TRBJ1-1	TRBV6-1	-	CASTAGMAEAFF	TGTGCCAGCACCGCGGGGATGGCTGAAGCTTTCTTT
-	TRBJ2-5	TRBV10-3	TRBD2	CAISESAGGAETQYF	TGTGCCATCAGTGAGTCAGCGGGGGGGGCTGAGACCCAGTACTTC
-	TRBJ2-3	TRBV6-6	TRBD2	CASSYFSGTVGDTQYF	TGTGCCAGCAGTTATTTTAGCGGGACCGTGGGAGATACGCAGTATTTT
-	TRBJ2-7	TRBV7-8	TRBD2	CASSSRTSGSYEQYF	TGTGCCAGCAGCTCGAGGACTAGCGGCTCCTACGAGCAGTACTTC
once	TRBJ2-7	TRBV19	-	CASSLQAHSSYEQYF	TGTGCCAGTAGTTTACAGGCCCACAGCTCCTACGAGCAGTACTTC
-	TRBJ2-5	TRBV20-1	-	CTGQFEGTQYF	TGCACTGGACAGTTCGAAGGGACCCAGTACTTC
-	TRBJ1-2	TRBV11-2	-	CASSSHRYGYTF	TGTGCCAGCAGCTCCCACAGATATGGCTACACCTTC